Reported below is one TCR beta chain. The clone's antigen remains unknown. No much larger clone is present one base from it, and per-base qualities are unavailable. The data were obtained in a study of shared clonotypes between healthy human individuals (dated by TCRdb to 2018 to 2021). Study-wide context: The cohort comprised two women and a few men aged 18 to 49 years. To increase sequencing depth and limit assay-specific biases, TCR repertoire library preparation and sequencing were carried out by different laboratories using diverse techniques. Between about 0.9 and 9 billion PBMCs per donor were obtained by leukapheresis. The study deeply sequenced blood TCR repertoires of about five healthy adults to estimate repertoire size and the extent of clonotype sharing between individuals. For each donor, three plates each were used for CD4 naive and CD4 memory, two plates were used for CD8 naive, and one plate was used for CD8 memory.

Donors were healthy HIV-negative adults with no recently reported acute infections or vaccinations. Every donor was a Caucasian adult living in Nashville, Tennessee, USA. Magnetic negative selection was used to enrich CD4+ T cells, after which naive cells were positively selected on CD45RA and the negative fraction became the memory subset. Blood was obtained by leukapheresis, after which PBMCs were separated by Ficoll-Histopaque density gradient centrifugation and cryopreserved in liquid nitrogen vapor phase. Purity and quantity of every magnetically sorted T cell population were checked by analytical flow cytometry. Genomic DNA was isolated from each sorted fraction and quantified by UV absorbance on a Nanodrop 2000c. The germline V gene supplies CDR1 LGHNA and CDR2 YNFKEQ. Germline trimming: 4 bases from V, 8 bases from J; junction bases outside gene matches: 20. The CDR3 starts with the cysteine, ends with the phenylalanine, and has 20 residues. Only the CDR3 DNA is retained, 60 bases long and in frame from the first base.

Using the deep immunoSEQ assay, TCR CDR3 regions were amplified from genomic DNA by multiplex PCR. Extracted genomic DNA from each cell subset was spread evenly across all wells of several immunoSEQ 96-well plates, with each plate serving as a replicate. For sorted subsets, about 200 ng genomic DNA, equal to some 30,000 T cell genomes, was loaded into each replicate PCR. The purified libraries were quantified using a Qubit 3.0 fluorometer, sized with a Bioanalyzer 2100, and then quantified again using the KAPA Library Quantification kit. Each immunoSEQ 96-well plate was sequenced on its own single-read 150-cycle Illumina NextSeq 550 flow cell. Per the source publication's procedure: Because only junctional sequences without quality scores were contained in the immunoSEQ output, filtering matching that applied to full-length reads could not be performed. To assign V/J genes and CDR3, sequences were annotated against IMGT germline references using PyIR, a Python wrapper for IgBLAST v1.9. Reads were filtered out if the reads had weak V/J assignments (E-value above 1e-6), no CDR3, stop codons, out-of-frame junctions, or ambiguous translated residues. V3J clonotypes were defined as sequences sharing the same inferred V gene, J gene, and CDR3 amino acid sequence. To compute the percentage overlap between repertoires, the number of shared unique clonotypes was divided by the size of the smaller repertoire. Richness of each repertoire was evaluated using RTK rarefaction, the Chao1 estimator, and Recon v2.1 estimates of unobserved clonotypes. Generation probabilities for all TCRbeta clonotypes obtained by the gDNA method from four donors were computed using OLGA. Held by TCRdb, this immuneACCESS table contains in-frame sequences only and omits some clones. Under half of the omission traces to an unresolved V gene where checked; the cause of the rest is unknown. The DNA gave D and trimming, while V, J and clone size come from that table. The sample has 2.3 million or so clones on record, just over 90% of them singletons. The top ten clonotypes cover roughly 0.36% of the sample.

Results and caveats for the whole study, not just this receptor: Sampling was restricted to blood, and TCR repertoires in tissues likely differ from the TCR repertoires found in blood. Based on pairwise subsampling, the degree of clonotype sharing among donors was expected to be affected by sequencing depth. Even with the large sequencing depth, rarefaction of the sorted-subset datasets indicated that sequencing was incomplete. Compared with non-shared clonotypes, the clonotypes found in all four sorted-subset donors had higher generation probabilities. The genetic and exposure-history diversity represented was limited by the small number of donors. Naive subsets generally had larger estimated clonotype richness than memory subsets did. About 5% of naive CD4, 3.5% of naive CD8, approximately 2.2% of memory CD4, and over 0.35% of memory CD8 clonotypes were shared across a few donors.

This receptor chain uses TRBV4-2 and TRBJ1-4, with TRBD1 matching 12 junction bases. The sample consisted of naive CD4+ T cells from PBMCs. The sample's cell subset or site label is to be understood as: CD45RA+ positively selected. The sequence was obtained from a man aged 18 to 35 in good health. Some clones in this sample may be carry-over from other donors' samples. The CDR3 in this case is CASSLTYLGQGARGSEKLFF. The nucleotides are TGTGCCAGCAGCCTTACGTATCTGGGACAGGGGGCTCGAGGTAGCGAAAAACTGTTTTTT.